Below are 16 T cell receptor beta chains sequenced from a single sample in a study of OX40 agonist ivuxolimab in advanced cancers. Repertoires were generated with immunoSEQ multiplex PCR, while TCRdb's copy carries only in-frame clones and drops some. Of tens of thousands of clones in the sample, around 80% were seen once. Source: CD4+ or CD8+ T cells sorted from blood, taken in a trial of the OX40 agonist ivuxolimab. Receptors were obtained from an adult with an advanced solid tumor such as melanoma, head and neck, liver or kidney cancer.

The V call is TRBV19, the J call TRBJ1-3; D is unresolved. Germline V gives CDR1 LNHDA, CDR2 SQIVND (reference sequence). V lost 3 bases to trimming and J lost 4 bases, with 13 bases between them. This CDR3 is 15 amino acids long. The CDR3 sequence is CASSILATRGNTIYF. CDR3 DNA: TGTGCCAGTAGTATCCTCGCCACGAGGGGAAACACCATATATTTT.

About this clone itself: Other DNA variants within this sample encode the same CDR3. The chain links TRBV5-6 to TRBJ1-5; D unclear. This CDR3 spans 12 amino acids. V dropped 0 bases and J dropped 5 bases, with 3 bases sitting between them. From germline, CDR1 is SGHDT and CDR2 YYEEEE. In nucleotides, the CDR3 is TGTGCCAGCAGCTTGGTAGATCAGCCCCAGCATTTT. Its translation is CASSLVDQPQHF. Together with reference TRBV5-6 and TRBJ1-5, the CDR3 gives the full variable domain: DAGVTQSPTHLIKTRGQQVTLRCSPKSGHDTVSWYQQALGQGPQFIFQYYEEEERQRGNFPDRFSGHQFPNYSSELNVNALLLGDSALYLCASSLVDQPQHFGDGTRLSIL.

This clone showed up just a few times. The V call is TRBV29-1, the J call TRBJ1-2; tentative D call: TRBD1 (5 bases). Germline values: CDR1 SQVTM, CDR2 ANQGSEA. V was pared by 5 bases and J by 4 bases, with 11 bases between. This CDR3 comprises 12 residues. CDR3 amino acids: CSVLDRLYGYTF. CDR3 nucleotides: TGCAGCGTTCTCGACAGACTCTATGGCTACACCTTC. Complete variable domain (other parts from reference TRBV29-1 and TRBJ1-2): SAVISQKPSRDICQRGTSLTIQCQVDSQVTMMFWYRQQPGQSLTLIATANQGSEATYESGFVIDKFPISRPNLTFSTLTVSNMSPEDSSIYLCSVLDRLYGYTFGSGTRLTVV.

The chain recombines TRBV30 with TRBJ1-1; tentatively, D is TRBD1 (6 bases). The CDR3 covers 15 residues. V was trimmed by 1 base and J by 0 bases, leaving 12 bases between them. Germline loops: CDR1 GTSNPN, CDR2 SVGIG (reference sequence). The CDR3, as DNA: TGTGCCTGGAGTGCTATACAGGGAATGAACACTGAAGCTTTCTTT. As protein: CAWSAIQGMNTEAFF. The entire variable domain, with the rest obtained from reference TRBV30 and TRBJ1-1, is as follows: SQTIHQWPATLVQPVGSPLSLECTVEGTSNPNLYWYRQAAGRGLQLLFYSVGIGQISSEVPQNLSASRPQDRQFILSSKKLLLSDSGFYLCAWSAIQGMNTEAFFGQGTRLTVV.

On this clone itself: Other nucleotide sequences in the sample specify the same CDR3. V and J are TRBV19 and TRBJ1-1; perhaps TRBD1 as D (6 bases). Looked up from germline, CDR1 is LNHDA and CDR2 is SQIVND (reference sequence). The germline V and J ends were trimmed by 4 bases and 2 bases, with 8 bases remaining between them. This CDR3 region has 13 residues. In DNA form, the CDR3 reads TGTGCCAGTAGTACGACAGGAAACACTGAAGCTTTCTTT. This gives the protein CASSTTGNTEAFF.

The genes are TRBV5-4 and TRBJ2-3; D gene uncertain. V gave up 0 bases and J gave up 3 bases, with 11 bases separating them. The CDR3 extends over 15 amino acids. Germline CDR1 and CDR2: SGHNT and YYREEE (reference sequence). The CDR3 loop is CASSLVFRGTDTQYF. DNA for the CDR3: TGTGCCAGCAGCTTGGTTTTCCGTGGGACAGATACGCAGTATTTT.

This chain links TRBV19 with TRBJ2-1; 9 bases map to TRBD1. The V gene's germline CDR1 is LNHDA and CDR2 SQIVND (reference sequence). V shed 5 bases, J shed 8 bases, and the junction held 10 bases outside the gene matches. The CDR3 length is 15 residues. The chain's CDR3 is CASSLPGQGSDEQFF. CDR3 DNA sequence: TGTGCCAGTAGTCTACCGGGACAGGGATCGGATGAGCAGTTCTTC.

This chain connects TRBV29-1 to TRBJ1-5, with a possible D match to TRBD1 (5 bases). The CDR3 loop spans 14 amino acids. V gave up 0 bases and J gave up 2 bases, with 8 bases separating them. Germline lookup yields CDR1 SQVTM and CDR2 ANQGSEA. The CDR3 region has the DNA TGCAGCGTTGAAGAGTGGGGGGGCAATCAGCCCCAGCATTTT. It translates to CSVEEWGGNQPQHF.

This chain joins TRBV29-1 and TRBJ1-2; possibly TRBD1 for D (6 bases). Trimming stripped 4 bases from V and 7 bases from J, with 10 bases between. CDR3 size: 11 residues. Germline V CDR1 and CDR2: SQVTM, ANQGSEA. The CDR3 spells CSVGGGSGYTF. Written as DNA, the CDR3 is TGCAGCGTTGGCGGGGGCTCTGGCTACACCTTC.

The genes are TRBV2 and TRBJ2-5; D uncertain. The DNA end favors TRBJ2-7, so the J call may be wrong. Per the germline V gene, CDR1 is SNHLY and CDR2 is FYNNEI. This CDR3 has 13 residues. The CDR3 loop reads CASSGYTTYEQYF. The DNA of the CDR3 is TGTGCCAGCAGCGGATACACGACCTACGAGCAGTACTTC.

The chain links TRBV7-2 to TRBJ2-1; 9 bases fit TRBD1. The CDR3 contains 15 residues. Germline V CDR1 and CDR2: SGHTA, FQGNSA. V was clipped by 7 bases and J by 6 bases; unmatched bases: 10. CDR3 sequence (DNA): TGTGCCAGCACCTTGGACGGGACAGGGATCAATGAGCAGTTCTTC. Protein sequence: CASTLDGTGINEQFF.

The V gene is TRBV7-7, the J gene TRBJ2-5, with D possibly being TRBD1 or TRBD2 (5 bases each). Looked up from germline, CDR1 is SSHAT and CDR2 is FNYEAQ (reference sequence). The CDR3 sequence is 15 residues long. The V gene lost 5 bases and the J gene lost 5 bases, with 18 bases spanning the gap. The CDR3 nucleotides are TGTGCCAGCAGCCCCACTGGGGCAGGGACGGAGACCCAGTACTTC. Its protein is CASSPTGAGTETQYF.

The V and J genes are TRBV7-2 and TRBJ2-5; maybe TRBD2 (6 bases). In germline, CDR1 is SGHTA, CDR2 FQGNSA. The V end was cut by 3 bases, the J end by 1 base, with 12 bases between. The CDR3 covers 15 residues. DNA of the CDR3: TGTGCCAGCAGCTTTGGAGGGACGGGCCAAGAGACCCAGTACTTC. It translates to CASSFGGTGQETQYF.

J is TRBJ2-5 and V is TRBV6-4, with 8 nucleotides matching TRBD1. V shed 6 bases, J shed 2 bases, and the junction held 20 bases outside the gene matches. This CDR3 has 19 residues. CDR1 is MRHNA, CDR2 SNTAGT, per germline. DNA for the CDR3: TGTGCCAGCAGGGTACACCGGGACAGGTTAGCGGCCGCGCAAGAGACCCAGTACTTC. This gives the protein CASRVHRDRLAAAQETQYF.

The chain uses TRBV11-3 and TRBJ2-3; the D gene is possibly TRBD2 (6 bases). The germline V gene encodes CDR1 SGHNT and CDR2 YENEEA. The V end was cut by 5 bases, the J end by 4 bases, with 13 bases between. The CDR3 is made up of 14 amino acids. CDR3 protein: CASSLGLSSDTQYF. The CDR3 DNA reads TGTGCCAGCAGCCTAGGACTATCTTCAGATACGCAGTATTTT.

This rearrangement joins TRBV2 to TRBJ1-4; 10 bases are shared with TRBD1. Per germline, CDR1 SNHLY and CDR2 FYNNEI. The CDR3 runs to 15 residues. The V gene end was trimmed by 7 bases and the J gene end by 5 bases; junction bases not matched to a gene: 7. The CDR3 coding sequence is TGTGCCAGCAATCTTAGGACAGGGGGAAATGAAAAACTGTTTTTT. It specifies CASNLRTGGNEKLFF. Full variable domain (missing parts from reference TRBV2 and TRBJ1-4): EPEVTQTPSHQVTQMGQEVILRCVPISNHLYFYWYRQILGQKVEFLVSFYNNEISEKSEIFDDQFSVERPDGSNFTLKIRSTKLEDSAMYFCASNLRTGGNEKLFFGSGTQLSVL.